The TCR beta chain described here comes from a study of CD8 T cells in ankylosing spondylitis. In TCRdb, the 5' RACE reads were re-called with MiXCR into one record per CDR3 protein. In the table there are 35,000 to 50,000 distinct CDR3 sequences, over 3.5% of which are singletons. This sequence originates from a female donor with ankylosing spondylitis or in good health (not recorded which). The sequencing sample was made of blood, either unsorted or a sorted T cell fraction (not recorded which).

CDR3 sequence reads: CASSPNGANQETQYF. The CDR3 DNA is TGTGCCAGCAGCCCGAACGGGGCGAACCAAGAGACCCAGTACTTC. This chain joins TRBV9 and TRBJ2-5, with D perhaps being TRBD1 or TRBD2 (5 bases each). CDR1 is SGDLS, CDR2 YYNGEE, per germline. The V end was cut by 4 bases, the J end by 0 bases, with 13 bases between. The CDR3 covers 15 residues.